This T cell receptor beta chain was recorded in a study of blood T cell repertoires in COVID-19. Study-wide background: From T cells, B-cell-depleted T cells, or PBMCs came the material, which was cDNA or gDNA.

J was trimmed by 4 bases and V by 4 bases; bases with no gene match: 9. Germline V gene data show CDR1 as SQVTM and CDR2 as ANQGSEA. The CDR3 is 14 amino acids. As originally analysed: Reference gene primers were amplified, and this amplification served to estimate nucleated cell counts. The protocol was immunoSEQ multiplex PCR, while the TCRdb copy is restricted to in-frame clones and leaves out a portion. The V and J calls and clone size were taken over from that table, and D and trimming were inferred from the DNA. The sample shows about 15,000 clones, about 80% of them seen only once. The sample was peripheral blood. The chain has TRBV29-1 and TRBJ1-2, with 7 bases identical to TRBD1. This sequence originates from a human donor in a cohort sampled during active COVID-19. CDR3 DNA: TGCAGCGTTGCCTCCGGAGGGGGCGGCTATGGCTACACCTTC. Its translation is CSVASGGGGYGYTF.